Below are 7 T cell receptor beta chains sequenced from a single sample in a study of OX40 agonist ivuxolimab in advanced cancers. Sequencing used immunoSEQ multiplex PCR; TCRdb keeps in-frame clones, though not all of them. The data contain 100,000 or so clones, 95% to 97% of them singletons. The input for sequencing was CD4+ or CD8+ T cells sorted from blood, taken in a trial of the OX40 agonist ivuxolimab. Source of these receptors: an adult with an advanced solid tumor such as melanoma, head and neck, liver or kidney cancer.

The CDR3 spells CASASPDSNSYEQYF. The DNA for the CDR3 is TGTGCCAGCGCCTCCCCGGACAGCAACTCCTACGAGCAGTACTTC. This chain joins TRBV9 and TRBJ2-7; the D gene is possibly TRBD1 (6 bases). This CDR3 contains 15 residues. V dropped 7 bases and J dropped 0 bases, with 17 bases sitting between them. CDR1 is SGDLS, CDR2 YYNGEE, per germline. Full variable domain (outside the CDR3, taken from reference TRBV9 and TRBJ2-7): DSGVTQTPKHLITATGQRVTLRCSPRSGDLSVYWYQQSLDQGLQFLIQYYNGEERAKGNILERFSAQQFPDLHSELNLSSLELGDSALYFCASASPDSNSYEQYFGPGTRLTVT.

The rearrangement links TRBV9 to TRBJ2-3; D is undetermined. The germline V gene has CDR1 SGDLS and CDR2 YYNGEE. V was shortened by 0 bases and J by 0 bases, with 8 bases between the two germline ends. This CDR3 contains 15 residues. CDR3 in amino acids: CASSVEGISTDTQYF. The CDR3 DNA reads TGTGCCAGCAGCGTAGAGGGTATTAGCACAGATACGCAGTATTTT.

J is TRBJ2-7 and V is TRBV21-1; the table's D call of TRBD1 was not tested on the DNA. TRBV21-1 is classified as a pseudogene. The CDR3 sequence is 14 residues long. In DNA form, the CDR3 reads TGTGCCAGAAACCGGGACAGGGGGCTCGACGAGCAGTACTTC. Translated, it gives CARNRDRGLDEQYF.

The chain joins TRBV10-1 to TRBJ2-2; D is uncertain. V was shortened by 4 bases and J by 3 bases, with 21 bases between the two germline ends. From germline, CDR1 is WNHNN and CDR2 SYGVQD (reference sequence). The CDR3 has 18 amino acids. In nucleotides, the CDR3 is TGCGCCAGCAGTGCCTCCTTAGACTCGGGTAGGGACACCGGGGAGCTGTTTTTT. This gives the protein CASSASLDSGRDTGELFF.

This chain links TRBV4-3 with TRBJ2-1, with D unclear. This CDR3 has 17 amino acids. Germline CDR1 reads LGHNA; CDR2 reads YSLEER. Trimming cost V 0 bases and J 2 bases, with 14 bases left between them. The CDR3 DNA reads TGCGCCAGCAGCCAAGATCTTGATTACAAGACCTACAATGAGCAGTTCTTC. Translating gives CASSQDLDYKTYNEQFF.

V is TRBV5-1 and J is TRBJ2-2, with TRBD1 matching 10 bases. V dropped 4 bases and J dropped 8; count of bases not matched to a gene: 5. The germline V gene has CDR1 SGHRS and CDR2 YFSETQ. This CDR3 contains 14 residues. As DNA, the CDR3 is TGCGCCAGCAGCCAAGGGACAGGGGAGGGGGAGCTGTTTTTT. Residues: CASSQGTGEGELFF.

This chain connects TRBV6-6 to TRBJ2-7; D is possibly TRBD2 (5 bases). The CDR3 is 15 residues long. Germline loops: CDR1 MNHNY, CDR2 SVGAGI (reference sequence). V was clipped by 2 bases and J by 3 bases, with 14 bases between them. Written as DNA, the CDR3 is TGTGCCAGCAGTTACCCTAGCCCAAAGGGCTACGAGCAGTACTTC. It yields the protein CASSYPSPKGYEQYF.